This T cell receptor (beta chain) stems from a study of T cells in Graves' hyperthyroidism and ophthalmopathy. On this clonotype itself: Its specificity is unknown. Compared with germline, one end of the junction differs, possibly owing to a read error.

The investigators amplified TCR beta CDR3 regions from RNA transcripts. First-round RT-PCR with HTBI primers amplified the TCR CDR3 region. TCRdb re-derived calls from the multiplex PCR reads in MiXCR, one entry per CDR3 protein. The profile shows a few hundred thousand distinct CDR3 sequences, approximately 15% of them singletons. Germline CDR1 is LNHNV and CDR2 is YYDKDF (reference sequence). The CDR3 extends over 13 amino acids. Patients aged 18 to 65 had newly diagnosed hyperthyroidism lasting under 2 months. Findings and caveats of the study: Within blood appeared most thyroid clonotypes that had expanded above 0.001.

Sequencing was done on a sample of blood. This sequence joins TRBV15 and TRBJ2-5; no firm D call. The TCR originated in a woman between 40 and 50 years old with Graves' hyperthyroidism that later progressed to Graves' ophthalmopathy. The CDR3 nucleotides are TGTGCCGCCAGCAGAGATCAATCGGAGACCCAGTACTTC. Its protein is CAASRDQSETQYF.